This T cell receptor beta chain was recorded in a study of T cell changes during pregnancy in multiple sclerosis. This CDR3 is 16 amino acids long. Germline lookup yields CDR1 MGHRA and CDR2 YSYEKL. As for this clone: The junction departs from the called germline gene at one end, perhaps through a read error.

Profiling relied on immunoSEQ multiplex PCR, and the TCRdb table lists in-frame clones only, not all of them. In the table there are roughly 110,000 clones, around 93% of which are singletons. The clonotype originates from a female donor with multiple sclerosis, enrolled in a pregnancy study. This specimen was peripheral blood, taken after pregnancy. J is TRBJ2-5 and V is TRBV4-1, with TRBD1 identical over 7 bases. CDR3 residues: CASSQDPRTGTETQYF. The CDR3 DNA sequence: TGCGCCAGCAGTCAAGACCCGAGGACAGGTACAGAGACCCAGTACTTC.